Listed here are 11 T cell receptor beta chains from one sample, sequenced in a study of tumor and adjacent non-tumor tissue in lung cancer. A modified ARM-PCR protocol with three rounds of nested PCR amplified TCRbeta. TCRdb ran MiXCR on the multiplex PCR reads and lists one entry per CDR3 protein. The sample carries around 76,000 distinct CDR3 sequences, over 60% recorded once. No cell sorting was done before RNA was extracted from the tissue. Distant lung tissue was collected more than 3 cm away from the tumor edge. The sequencing input was distant non-tumor lung tissue. The source of these receptors is a man in his sixties or seventies with non-small cell lung cancer.

A note on this clonotype: One end of the junction does not line up with germline, which may come from a read error. This chain connects TRBV11-3 to TRBJ1-1; 7 nucleotides line up with TRBD1. Germline lookup yields CDR1 SGHNT and CDR2 YENEEA. The CDR3 consists of 16 residues. The CDR3 protein is CVSSFRDRTLKTKAFF. CDR3 DNA: TGTGTCAGCAGCTTCCGGGACAGAACCCTGAAGACTAAAGCATTTTTT.

This sequence joins TRBV12-3 or TRBV12-4 and TRBJ2-3, with D perhaps matching TRBD1 or TRBD2 (5 bases each). This CDR3 region has 14 residues. V dropped 3 bases and J dropped 15 bases, with 22 bases sitting between them. The CDR3 here is CASSLAQPSSGHYF. In DNA form, the CDR3 reads TGTGCCAGCAGTTTGGCCCAACCCAGTTCGGGGCACTATTTT.

The J gene is TRBJ2-3, the V gene TRBV4-3; no reliable D call. Trimming shortened V by 0 bases and J by 7 bases, and 20 bases separated the two germline ends. Per the germline V gene, CDR1 is LGHNA and CDR2 is YSLEER. The CDR3 extends over 17 amino acids. The CDR3 spells CASSQDGPSRRTNTQYF. CDR3 bases: TGCGCCAGCAGCCAAGATGGGCCTAGTAGGAGAACAAATACGCAGTATTTT.

About this clonotype: The junction differs from germline at one of its ends, possibly a read error. The chain employs TRBV6-5 and TRBJ2-7; D tentatively reads TRBD1 or TRBD2 (5 bases each). Per germline, CDR1 MNHEY and CDR2 SVGAGI. This CDR3 spans 18 amino acids. The CDR3 nucleotides read TGTGCCAGCATTTACTCTGGGCTAGCTGGACCCCCAGGGTCCGAGCGGTACTTC. It translates to CASIYSGLAGPPGSERYF.

The chain combines TRBV29-1 with TRBJ2-7; D is possibly TRBD2 (5 bases). Germline loops: CDR1 SQVTM, CDR2 ANQGSEA. This CDR3 is 15 amino acids long. The V gene lost 6 bases and the J gene lost 7 bases, with 25 bases spanning the gap. The CDR3 DNA sequence: TGCAGCGTCGGTGAGTCGATAGGGCCCTCGGGGGAGCAGTACTTC. Amino acid sequence: CSVGESIGPSGEQYF.

Notes on this clonotype: This may come from a read error, since a much larger clone is one base off. The V call is TRBV6-6, the J call TRBJ1-2; TRBD1 is a possible D gene (5 bases). Trimming left V 6 bases short and J 12 bases short, with 17 bases between. CDR1 is MNHNY, CDR2 SVGAGI, per germline (reference sequence). CDR3 length: 12 residues. CDR3: CASRWGEVGHTF. The CDR3 nucleotides are TGTGCCAGCAGGTGGGGGGAAGTCGGCCACACCTTC.

On this clonotype: A junction boundary mismatches the germline segment, possibly from a read error. CDR3 nucleotides: TGTGTCATCAGTGAGAACTTTGGGGAAAATGAAAAAGTGTTTTTT. This translates into CVISENFGENEKVFF. V and J are TRBV10-3 and TRBJ1-4, with unresolved D. In germline, CDR1 is ENHRY, CDR2 SYGVKD. The CDR3 runs 15 residues.

On this clonotype: The conserved phenylalanine or tryptophan normally closing the CDR3 is absent here, so this likely arose from a read error. No DNA is shown, since the ends of the CDR3 on it are uncertain; the CDR3 is the one TCRdb lists. The rearrangement links TRBV7-9 to TRBJ2-3; the table's TRBD1 call for D was not verified on the DNA. The CDR3 length is 18 residues, termini included. CDR1 and CDR2 (germline): SEHNR, FQNEAQ (reference sequence). CDR3: CASSSLSGQGYPTDTQCL.

On this clonotype: An end of the junction differs from the germline gene, which may be a read error. This chain links TRBV5-5 with TRBJ2-7; 9 bases are a match to TRBD2. There are 13 residues in the CDR3. Germline V gene data show CDR1 as SGHKS and CDR2 as YYEKEE (reference sequence). This CDR3 is CASQRAGGNEHYF. For the CDR3, the DNA is TGTGCCAGCCAAAGGGCGGGGGGGAACGAGCATTACTTT.

CDR3 DNA sequence: TGTGCCAGCAGCCCTCGAGTGGGCACAGATACGCAGTATTTT. The encoded protein is CASSPRVGTDTQYF. The chain has TRBV11-2 and TRBJ2-3; D gene unclear. The CDR3 is 14 amino acids. Trimming removed 5 bases at V and 1 base at J, with 10 bases between. Germline V gene sequence: CDR1 SGHAT, CDR2 FQNNGV.

Notes on this clonotype: The junction departs from germline at one end; a sequencing error may be responsible. CDR3 in amino acids: CAGSLDGGHEQYF. CDR3 coding DNA: TGCGCCGGCAGCTTGGATGGGGGACACGAGCAGTACTTC. The chain is built from TRBV5-1 and TRBJ2-7, with D tentatively TRBD1 or TRBD2 (5 bases each). CDR3 length equals 13 residues. CDR1 is SGHRS and CDR2 is YFSETQ in the germline V gene.